The present entry profiles one TCR beta chain with its context. The antigen is unknown. These data are taken from a study of cytomegalovirus exposure and HLA in healthy donors. Study in general: In a later analysis, it was reported that the 110 or so validation repertoires had been produced on the same platform as the 666 repertoires belonging to the first cohort. Findings and limits, study-wide: Rarity marked most TCR sequences, yet some public TCRs occurred in many donors.

V gave up 4 bases and J gave up 5 bases, with 14 bases separating them. From germline, CDR1 is SQVTM and CDR2 ANQGSEA. The CDR3 consists of 13 residues. Only in-frame clones appear in the TCRdb table, and some are missing; sequencing was by immunoSEQ multiplex PCR. The data contain around 95,000 clones, about 85% of them singletons. Sequencing was done on a sample of PBMCs. This clonotype originated in a man in his late teens or twenties in good health and CMV-seropositive. This chain joins TRBV29-1 and TRBJ1-1; D not resolved. The CDR3 protein is CSVVVGRGTEAFF. For the CDR3, the DNA is TGCAGCGTTGTAGTAGGGCGAGGGACTGAAGCTTTCTTT.